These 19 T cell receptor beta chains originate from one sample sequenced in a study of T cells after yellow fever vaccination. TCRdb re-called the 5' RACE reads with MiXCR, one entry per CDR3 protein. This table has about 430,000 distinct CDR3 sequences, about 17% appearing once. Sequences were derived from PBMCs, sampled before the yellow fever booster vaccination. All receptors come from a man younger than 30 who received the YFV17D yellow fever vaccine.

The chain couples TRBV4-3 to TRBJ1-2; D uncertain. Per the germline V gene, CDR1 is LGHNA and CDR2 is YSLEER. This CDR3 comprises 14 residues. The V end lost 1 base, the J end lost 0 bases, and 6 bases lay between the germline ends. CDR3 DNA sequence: TGCGCCAGCAGCCAAGTTCTGTCTAACTATGGCTACACCTTC. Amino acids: CASSQVLSNYGYTF.

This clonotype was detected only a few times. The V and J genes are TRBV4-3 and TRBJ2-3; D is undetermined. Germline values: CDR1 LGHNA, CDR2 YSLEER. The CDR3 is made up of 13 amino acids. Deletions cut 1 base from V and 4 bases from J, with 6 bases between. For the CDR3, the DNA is TGCGCCAGCAGCCAAGCTCCCGCAGATACGCAGTATTTT. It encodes CASSQAPADTQYF.

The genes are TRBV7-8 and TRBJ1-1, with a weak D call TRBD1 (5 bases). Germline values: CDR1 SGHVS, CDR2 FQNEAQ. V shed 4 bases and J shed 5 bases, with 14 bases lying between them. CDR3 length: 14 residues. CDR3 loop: CASSSAGGMTEAFF. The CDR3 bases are TGTGCCAGCAGCTCCGCGGGGGGAATGACTGAAGCTTTCTTT.

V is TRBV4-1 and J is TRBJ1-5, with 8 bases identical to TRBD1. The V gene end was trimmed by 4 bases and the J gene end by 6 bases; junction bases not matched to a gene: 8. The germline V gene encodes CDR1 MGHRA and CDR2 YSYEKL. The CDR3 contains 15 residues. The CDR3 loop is CASSLDRGGGQPQHF. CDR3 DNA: TGCGCCAGCAGCCTCGACAGGGGCGGGGGTCAGCCCCAGCATTTT.

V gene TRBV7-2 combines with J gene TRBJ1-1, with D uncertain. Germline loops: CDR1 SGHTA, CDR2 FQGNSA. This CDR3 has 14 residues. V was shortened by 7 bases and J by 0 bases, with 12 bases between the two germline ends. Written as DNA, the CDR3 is TGTGCCAGCATCGCCGGCAGCATGAACACTGAAGCTTTCTTT. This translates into CASIAGSMNTEAFF.

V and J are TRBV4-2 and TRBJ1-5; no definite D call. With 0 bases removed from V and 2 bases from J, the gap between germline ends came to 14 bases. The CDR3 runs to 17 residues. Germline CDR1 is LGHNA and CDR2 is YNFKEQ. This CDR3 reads CASSQDIQGLGNQPQHF. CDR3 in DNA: TGTGCCAGCAGCCAAGATATCCAAGGGTTGGGCAATCAGCCCCAGCATTTT.

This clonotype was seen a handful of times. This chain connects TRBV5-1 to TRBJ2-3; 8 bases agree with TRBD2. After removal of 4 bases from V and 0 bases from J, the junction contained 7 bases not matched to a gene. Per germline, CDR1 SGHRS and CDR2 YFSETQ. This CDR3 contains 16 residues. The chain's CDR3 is CASSQTGGVSTDTQYF. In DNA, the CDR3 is TGCGCCAGCAGCCAAACCGGGGGGGTTAGCACAGATACGCAGTATTTT.

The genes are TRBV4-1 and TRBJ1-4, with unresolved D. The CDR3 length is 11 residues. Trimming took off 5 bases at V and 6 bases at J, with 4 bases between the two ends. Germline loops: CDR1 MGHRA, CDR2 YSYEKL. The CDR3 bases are TGCGCCAGCAGCACCTATGAAAAACTGTTTTTT. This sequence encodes CASSTYEKLFF.

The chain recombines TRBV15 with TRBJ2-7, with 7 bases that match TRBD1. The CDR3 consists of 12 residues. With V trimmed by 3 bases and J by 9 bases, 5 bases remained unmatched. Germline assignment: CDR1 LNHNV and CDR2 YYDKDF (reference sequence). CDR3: CATSRNRGGQYF. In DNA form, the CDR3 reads TGTGCCACCAGCAGGAACAGGGGTGGGCAGTACTTC.

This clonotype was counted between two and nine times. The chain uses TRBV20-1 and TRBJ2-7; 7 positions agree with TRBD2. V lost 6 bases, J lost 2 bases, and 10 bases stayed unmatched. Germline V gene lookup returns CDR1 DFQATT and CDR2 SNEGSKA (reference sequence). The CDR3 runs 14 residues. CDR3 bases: TGCAGTGCCGATAAAGCGGGGACGACCTACGAGCAGTACTTC. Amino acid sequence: CSADKAGTTYEQYF.

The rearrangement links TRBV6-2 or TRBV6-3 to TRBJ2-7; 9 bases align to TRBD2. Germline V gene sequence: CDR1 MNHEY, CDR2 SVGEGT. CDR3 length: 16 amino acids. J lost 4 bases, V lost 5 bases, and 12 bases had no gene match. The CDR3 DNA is TGTGCCAGCAGTCTACGCTGGCGGGGGGGCGTGTACGAGCAGTACTTC. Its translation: CASSLRWRGGVYEQYF.

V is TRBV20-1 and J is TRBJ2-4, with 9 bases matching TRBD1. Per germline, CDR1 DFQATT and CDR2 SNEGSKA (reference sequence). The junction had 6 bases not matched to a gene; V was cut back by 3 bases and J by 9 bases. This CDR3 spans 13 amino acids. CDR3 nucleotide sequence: TGCAGTGCTAGTGGGGGACAGGGCAGCATTCAGTACTTC. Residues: CSASGGQGSIQYF.

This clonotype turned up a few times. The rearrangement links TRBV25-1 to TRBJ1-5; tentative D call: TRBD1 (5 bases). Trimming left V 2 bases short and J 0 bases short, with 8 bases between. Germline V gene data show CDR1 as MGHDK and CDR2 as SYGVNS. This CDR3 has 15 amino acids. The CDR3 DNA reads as TGTGCCAGCAGTGAAGAGGGGTATAGCAATCAGCCCCAGCATTTT. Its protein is CASSEEGYSNQPQHF.

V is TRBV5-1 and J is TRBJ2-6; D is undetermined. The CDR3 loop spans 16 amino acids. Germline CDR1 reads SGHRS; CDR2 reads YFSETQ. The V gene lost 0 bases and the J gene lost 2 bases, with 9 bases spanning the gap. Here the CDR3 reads CASSLDPPAGANVLTF. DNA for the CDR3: TGCGCCAGCAGCTTGGATCCCCCGGCTGGGGCCAACGTCCTGACTTTC.

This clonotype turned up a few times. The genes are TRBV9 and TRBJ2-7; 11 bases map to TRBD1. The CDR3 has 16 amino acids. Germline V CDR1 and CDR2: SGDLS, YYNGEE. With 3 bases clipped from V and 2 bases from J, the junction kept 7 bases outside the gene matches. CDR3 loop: CASSARDRGFPYEQYF. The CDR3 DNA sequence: TGTGCCAGCAGCGCTCGGGACAGGGGGTTCCCCTACGAGCAGTACTTC.

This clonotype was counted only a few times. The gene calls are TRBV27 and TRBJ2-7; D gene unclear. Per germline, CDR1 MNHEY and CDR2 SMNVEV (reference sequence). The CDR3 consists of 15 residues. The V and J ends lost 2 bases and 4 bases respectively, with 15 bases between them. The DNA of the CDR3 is TGTGCCAGCAGTTTACGTCAGATCAGGCCTTACGAGCAGTACTTC. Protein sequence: CASSLRQIRPYEQYF.

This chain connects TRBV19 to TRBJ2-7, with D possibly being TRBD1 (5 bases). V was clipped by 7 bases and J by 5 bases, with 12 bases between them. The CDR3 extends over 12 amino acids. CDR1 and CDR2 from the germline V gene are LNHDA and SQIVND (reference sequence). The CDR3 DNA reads TGTGCCAGTAAGGACACCCGGGACGAGCAGTACTTC. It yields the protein CASKDTRDEQYF.

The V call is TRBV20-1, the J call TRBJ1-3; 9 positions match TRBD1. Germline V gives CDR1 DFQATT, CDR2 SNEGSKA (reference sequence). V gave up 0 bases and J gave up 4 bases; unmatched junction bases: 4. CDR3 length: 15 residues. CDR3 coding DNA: TGCAGTGCTAGAGATTTGGACAGGGGAGGAAACACCATATATTTT. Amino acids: CSARDLDRGGNTIYF.

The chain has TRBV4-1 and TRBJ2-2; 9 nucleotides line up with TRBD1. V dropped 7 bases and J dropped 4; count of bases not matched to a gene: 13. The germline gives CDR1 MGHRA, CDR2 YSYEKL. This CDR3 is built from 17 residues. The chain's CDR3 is CASNSPANRGRTGELFF. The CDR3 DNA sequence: TGCGCCAGCAACAGTCCTGCCAACAGGGGGCGCACCGGGGAGCTGTTTTTT.